Presented here are 29 T cell receptor beta chains from one specimen sequenced in a study of human T cells and chemical hapten exposure. For the library, individual cDNA molecules each received unique molecular identifiers. TCRdb reprocessed the reads with MiXCR, giving one entry per CDR3 protein. The table records about 120,000 distinct CDR3 sequences, approximately 9% of them present only once. RNA extraction used unfractionated whole blood as the source of total RNA. The source material was whole blood. The receptors here all came from a human donor in good health. Some clones in this sample may be carry-over from other donors' samples.

This clonotype was observed many times. This chain links TRBV6-5 with TRBJ1-5, with D unclear. The germline V gene has CDR1 MNHEY and CDR2 SVGAGI. The ends were cut back, 6 bases at V and 4 bases at J, with 16 bases in the middle. This CDR3 comprises 15 residues. The CDR3 spells CASSPAGRGNQPQHF. The CDR3 DNA reads TGTGCCAGCAGCCCAGCCGGCCGGGGAAATCAGCCCCAGCATTTT.

Worth noting for this clonotype: The germline gene is not matched at one end of the junction; a read error may be the cause. This chain joins TRBV2 and TRBJ2-2, with unresolved D. The germline CDR1 and CDR2 sequences are SNHLY and FYNNEI. The CDR3 is 13 residues long. CDR3 protein: CASSEANSGELFF. DNA for the CDR3: TGTGCCAGCAGTGAAGCTAACAGCGGGGAGCTGTTTTTT.

This clonotype was recorded many times. The gene calls are TRBV6-5 and TRBJ1-1; D is perhaps TRBD1 (6 bases). CDR1 MNHEY and CDR2 SVGAGI come from the germline V gene. V lost 2 bases and J lost 11, with 9 bases in between. The length of the CDR3 is 11 residues. DNA of the CDR3: TGTGCCAGCAGTTACCAGGGGTGGGCTTTCTTT. Translation gives CASSYQGWAFF.

This clonotype was counted only a few times. The chain joins TRBV7-8 to TRBJ1-6; D remains unclear. Germline V CDR1 and CDR2: SGHVS, FQNEAQ. The CDR3 has 16 amino acids. Between the trimmed V and J ends, which lost 5 bases and 3 bases, there was a span of 14 bases. The CDR3 region is CASSPRTVNYNSPLHF. CDR3 sequence (DNA): TGTGCCAGCAGCCCCCGGACCGTTAACTATAATTCACCCCTCCACTTT.

V gene TRBV4-1 combines with J gene TRBJ1-4, with D unclear. This CDR3 has 15 residues. Per the germline V gene, CDR1 is MGHRA and CDR2 is YSYEKL. V shed 4 bases and J shed 2 bases, with 11 bases lying between them. The CDR3 protein is CASSPIGRTNEKLFF. Written as DNA, the CDR3 is TGCGCCAGCAGCCCGATCGGACGGACTAATGAAAAACTGTTTTTT.

This clonotype turned up a few times. V and J are TRBV4-3 and TRBJ2-1; no definite D call. Germline V gene data show CDR1 as LGHNA and CDR2 as YSLEER. Trimming took 0 bases from V and 1 from J, leaving 7 bases between them. The length of the CDR3 is 15 residues. As DNA, the CDR3 is TGCGCCAGCAGCCAAGATCTCACTTCCTACAATGAGCAGTTCTTC. Encoded protein: CASSQDLTSYNEQFF.

The chain couples TRBV20-1 to TRBJ2-1, with D uncertain. V lost 0 bases and J 0 bases, leaving 18 bases between the germline ends. The germline CDR1 and CDR2 sequences are DFQATT and SNEGSKA (reference sequence). The CDR3 has 18 residues. The CDR3 DNA reads as TGCAGTGCTAGAGATGGGTCCAGCCGGCCCCTCTCCTACAATGAGCAGTTCTTC. This gives the protein CSARDGSSRPLSYNEQFF.

The rearrangement joins TRBV28 to TRBJ2-7; 7 bases are a match to TRBD1. The junction had 17 bases not matched to a gene; V was cut back by 6 bases and J by 3 bases. The CDR3 is made up of 17 amino acids. From germline, CDR1 is MDHEN and CDR2 SYDVKM. The CDR3 DNA is TGTGCCAGCAGCCTACCTCTCGACAGGGTACGTGTCTACGAGCAGTACTTC. The encoded protein is CASSLPLDRVRVYEQYF.

This clonotype turned up a few times. This chain uses TRBV11-2 with TRBJ2-1; 10 bases agree with TRBD2. This CDR3 has 15 amino acids. Per germline, CDR1 SGHAT and CDR2 FQNNGV. V was clipped by 1 base and J by 12 bases; unmatched bases: 9. CDR3 protein: CASSLAVSGGNGQFF. CDR3 coding DNA: TGTGCCAGCAGCTTAGCCGTTAGCGGGGGGAACGGGCAGTTCTTC.

As regards this clonotype: A much larger clone lies a single base off, so this may be a read error. The gene calls are TRBV7-2 and TRBJ1-1, with TRBD1 identical over 9 bases. J gave up 4 bases and V 3 bases, and 3 bases lay outside the gene matches. CDR1 SGHTA and CDR2 FQGNSA come from the germline V gene. The CDR3 has 14 residues. The CDR3 spells CASSFTGGPTEAFF. In DNA, the CDR3 is TGTGCCAGCAGCTTCACAGGGGGCCCCACTGAAGCTTTCTTT.

This clonotype was seen ten or more times. The chain has TRBV29-1 and TRBJ2-5, with 10 bases identical to TRBD2. Trimming cost V 7 bases and J 5 bases; bases outside gene matches: 10. Per germline, CDR1 SQVTM and CDR2 ANQGSEA. The CDR3 is made up of 14 amino acids. CDR3 sequence (DNA): TGCAGCGCTAGACTAGCGGGTCGGGGGGAGACCCAGTACTTC. This encodes CSARLAGRGETQYF.

This clonotype was seen more than once but under ten times. The chain has TRBV7-9 and TRBJ2-6; D gene ambiguous. The CDR3 sequence is 16 residues long. V lost 6 bases and J lost 0, with 12 bases in between. The germline CDR1 and CDR2 sequences are SEHNR and FQNEAQ (reference sequence). The CDR3 spells CASSKYSFSGANVLTF. CDR3 bases: TGTGCCAGCAGTAAGTACAGTTTCTCTGGGGCCAACGTCCTGACTTTC. The complete variable domain, with remaining parts taken from reference TRBV7-9 and TRBJ2-6, reads DTGVSQNPRHKITKRGQNVTFRCDPISEHNRLYWYRQTLGQGPEFLTYFQNEAQLEKSRLLSDRFSAERPKGSFSTLEIQRTEQGDSAMYLCASSKYSFSGANVLTFGAGSRLTVL.

This rearrangement joins TRBV5-5 to TRBJ2-5; D is unresolved. Germline V gives CDR1 SGHKS, CDR2 YYEKEE (reference sequence). Trimming took off 0 bases at V and 5 bases at J, with 11 bases between the two ends. The CDR3 has 14 amino acids. CDR3 nucleotides: TGTGCCAGCAGCTTGGATCCCGGTAGTGAGACCCAGTACTTC. Translation gives CASSLDPGSETQYF.

This clonotype was seen ten or more times. This chain links TRBV12-3 or TRBV12-4 with TRBJ1-5; 7 bases are shared with TRBD1. The CDR3 length is 12 residues. V trimming: 6 bases; J trimming: 6 bases; junction bases outside the gene matches: 2. The CDR3 sequence: CASRPGGQPQHF. Here the CDR3 DNA reads TGTGCCAGCAGGCCAGGGGGTCAGCCCCAGCATTTT.

J is TRBJ1-2 and V is TRBV19; D might be TRBD1 (5 bases). V lost 6 bases and J 5 bases, leaving 13 bases between the germline ends. The CDR3 spans 13 residues. Germline V gene lookup returns CDR1 LNHDA and CDR2 SQIVND (reference sequence). This chain's CDR3 is CASRVPGTYGYTF. DNA for the CDR3: TGTGCCAGTAGGGTCCCCGGGACGTATGGCTACACCTTC.

Many counts were recorded for this clonotype. V usage is TRBV7-9 and J usage is TRBJ1-5, with D hard to call. V was clipped by 1 base and J by 6 bases, with 7 bases between them. CDR1 is SEHNR, CDR2 FQNEAQ, per germline (reference sequence). The CDR3 extends over 13 amino acids. CDR3 loop: CASSLESVQPQHF. In DNA form, the CDR3 reads TGTGCCAGCAGCTTAGAGTCAGTTCAGCCCCAGCATTTT.

This clonotype was seen at least ten times. The V gene is TRBV7-3, the J gene TRBJ1-2; no firm D call. The CDR3 has 13 residues. Germline lookup yields CDR1 SGHTA and CDR2 FQGTGA. Trimming took 4 bases from V and 3 from J, leaving 9 bases between them. The CDR3 DNA sequence: TGTGCCAGCAGCTCCGACGGATACTATGGCTACACCTTC. As protein: CASSSDGYYGYTF.

The V call is TRBV6-5, the J call TRBJ2-2; D may match TRBD1 or TRBD2 (5 bases each). Germline CDR1 MNHEY, CDR2 SVGAGI. The CDR3 length is 15 residues. V lost 2 bases to trimming and J lost 4 bases, with 11 bases between them. CDR3 residues: CASSYGTSATGELFF. CDR3 DNA sequence: TGTGCCAGCAGTTACGGGACCTCGGCCACCGGGGAGCTGTTTTTT.

This clonotype was observed many times. The J gene is TRBJ1-6, the V gene TRBV20-1; TRBD1 agrees at 7 bases. J was trimmed by 6 bases and V by 6 bases; bases with no gene match: 11. CDR3 length: 15 amino acids. Germline V gene data show CDR1 as DFQATT and CDR2 as SNEGSKA (reference sequence). CDR3 sequence reads: CSASSGGQFNSPLHF. The CDR3, as DNA: TGCAGTGCCTCCTCGGGGGGACAGTTTAATTCACCCCTCCACTTT.

This clonotype was recorded at least ten times. This chain uses TRBV19 with TRBJ1-4; D is uncertain. Germline CDR1 and CDR2: LNHDA and SQIVND (reference sequence). V was cut by 11 bases and J by 3 bases, with 16 bases left in between. The CDR3 runs to 14 residues. The CDR3 reads CAVGRALANEKLFF. CDR3 DNA sequence: TGTGCCGTGGGTAGGGCACTGGCTAATGAAAAACTGTTTTTT. Full variable domain (outside the CDR3, taken from reference TRBV19 and TRBJ1-4): DGGITQSPKYLFRKEGQNVTLSCEQNLNHDAMYWYRQDPGQGLRLIYYSQIVNDFQKGDIAEGYSVSREKKESFPLTVTSAQKNPTAFYLCAVGRALANEKLFFGSGTQLSVL.

This clonotype came up many times. The chain recombines TRBV7-6 with TRBJ1-2, with unresolved D. V lost 5 bases, J lost 8 bases, and 15 bases lay in between. Germline V CDR1 and CDR2: SGHVS, FNYEAQ. This CDR3 has 13 residues. In nucleotides, the CDR3 is TGTGCCAGCAGCCCCGGCGTCCATGAGGGCTACACCTTC. This translates into CASSPGVHEGYTF. The full variable domain, rest sourced from reference TRBV7-6 and TRBJ1-2, is GAGVSQSPRYKVTKRGQDVALRCDPISGHVSLYWYRQALGQGPEFLTYFNYEAQQDKSGLPNDRFSAERPEGSISTLTIQRTEQRDSAMYRCASSPGVHEGYTFGSGTRLTVV.

This clonotype was counted many times. The V gene is TRBV19, the J gene TRBJ2-6, with D hard to call. Germline V gene lookup returns CDR1 LNHDA and CDR2 SQIVND (reference sequence). Trimming left V 1 base short and J 2 bases short, with 12 bases between. The length of the CDR3 is 17 residues. CDR3 bases: TGTGCCAGTAGTATAGCGAAGAGGCAGACTGGGGCCAACGTCCTGACTTTC. Amino acid sequence: CASSIAKRQTGANVLTF.

This clonotype was observed a handful of times. The chain has TRBV6-6 and TRBJ2-3; no reliable D call. The CDR3 contains 15 residues. CDR1 and CDR2 (germline): MNHNY, SVGAGI (reference sequence). The V end lost 2 bases, the J end lost 2 bases, and 11 bases lay between the germline ends. The CDR3 sequence is CASSYGLEFTDTQYF. CDR3 DNA: TGTGCCAGCAGTTACGGGTTAGAGTTCACAGATACGCAGTATTTT.

The gene calls are TRBV7-2 and TRBJ1-1; D is uncertain. In germline, CDR1 is SGHTA, CDR2 FQGNSA. The V end lost 5 bases, the J end lost 4 bases, and 23 bases lay between the germline ends. There are 17 residues in the CDR3. CDR3 sequence (DNA): TGTGCCAGCAGCCCCAGAAGACCCCAGAGGGCAGGCACTGAAGCTTTCTTT. Protein sequence: CASSPRRPQRAGTEAFF.

There are many counts of this clonotype. This chain joins TRBV5-1 and TRBJ1-3, with D possibly being TRBD1 (6 bases). Germline lookup yields CDR1 SGHRS and CDR2 YFSETQ. V lost 0 bases and J lost 2, with 15 bases in between. CDR3 length: 17 residues. The DNA of the CDR3 is TGCGCCAGCAGCTTGGGGGACAAGTTGCCTCCTGGAAACACCATATATTTT. Translation gives CASSLGDKLPPGNTIYF. Full variable domain (remainder filled in from reference TRBV5-1 and TRBJ1-3): KAGVTQTPRYLIKTRGQQVTLSCSPISGHRSVSWYQQTPGQGLQFLFEYFSETQRNKGNFPGRFSGRQFSNSRSEMNVSTLELGDSALYLCASSLGDKLPPGNTIYFGEGSWLTVV.

This clonotype was seen repeatedly, ten times or more. V usage is TRBV7-2 and J usage is TRBJ1-4; no reliable D call. Trimming left V 5 bases short and J 0 bases short, with 7 bases between. The germline gives CDR1 SGHTA, CDR2 FQGNSA. The CDR3 extends over 14 amino acids. The CDR3 DNA sequence: TGTGCCAGCAGCCCCCCTCCAACTAATGAAAAACTGTTTTTT. Translation: CASSPPPTNEKLFF.

This clonotype was recorded at least ten times. This chain joins TRBV12-3 or TRBV12-4 and TRBJ2-2, with D perhaps matching TRBD2 (5 bases). The CDR3 has 14 amino acids. Trimming removed 3 bases at V and 4 bases at J, with 9 bases between. In nucleotides, the CDR3 is TGTGCCAGCAGTTTCGGACTCAGCACCGGGGAGCTGTTTTTT. Translation gives CASSFGLSTGELFF.

Ten or more counts support this clonotype. The chain joins TRBV5-6 to TRBJ1-2; tentatively, D is TRBD1 (5 bases). Germline CDR1 and CDR2: SGHDT and YYEEEE. CDR3 size: 15 residues. The V end lost 4 bases, the J end lost 7 bases, and 20 bases lay between the germline ends. The CDR3: CASSPTPPGSRGYTF. The CDR3 bases are TGTGCCAGCAGCCCGACCCCCCCAGGGAGCCGTGGCTACACCTTC.

The chain combines TRBV24-1 with TRBJ2-3; D gene ambiguous. Germline V gene lookup returns CDR1 KGHDR and CDR2 SFDVKD. Trimming stripped 4 bases from V and 8 bases from J, with 6 bases between. The CDR3 totals 11 residues. The DNA for the CDR3 is TGTGCCACCAGTGAGGGTTCTACGCAGTATTTT. Translated, it gives CATSEGSTQYF.